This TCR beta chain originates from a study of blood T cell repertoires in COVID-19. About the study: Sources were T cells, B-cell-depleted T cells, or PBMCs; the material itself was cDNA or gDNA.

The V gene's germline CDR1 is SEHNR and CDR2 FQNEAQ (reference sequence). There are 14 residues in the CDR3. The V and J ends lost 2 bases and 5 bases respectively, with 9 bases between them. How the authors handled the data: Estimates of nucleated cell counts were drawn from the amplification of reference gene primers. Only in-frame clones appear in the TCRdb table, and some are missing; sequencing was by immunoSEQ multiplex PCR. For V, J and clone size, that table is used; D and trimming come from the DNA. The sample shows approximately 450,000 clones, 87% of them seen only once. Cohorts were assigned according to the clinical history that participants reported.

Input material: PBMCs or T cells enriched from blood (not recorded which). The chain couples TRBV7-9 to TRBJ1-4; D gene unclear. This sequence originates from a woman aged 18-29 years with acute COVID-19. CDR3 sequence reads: CASSLPGSNEKLFF. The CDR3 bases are TGTGCCAGCAGCTTACCCGGGAGCAATGAAAAACTGTTTTTT.